These 10 T cell receptor beta chains were sequenced from one sample in a study of T cell changes during pregnancy in multiple sclerosis. Method: immunoSEQ multiplex PCR; TCRdb's copy keeps in-frame clones and lacks some. Among tens of thousands of clones, about 93% were seen once, and the ten largest hold around 0.7%. The sequenced sample was CD4+ T cells from peripheral blood mononuclear cells, obtained in the second trimester of pregnancy. These receptors were collected from a female donor in good health, enrolled as a control in a pregnancy study.

There are a few counts of this clone. The rearrangement uses TRBV7-9 and TRBJ2-5; a possible D gene is TRBD2 (5 bases). Germline CDR1 is SEHNR and CDR2 is FQNEAQ (reference sequence). Trimming pared 1 base from V and 2 bases from J, leaving 8 bases between. The CDR3 has 14 amino acids. DNA for the CDR3: TGTGCCAGCAGCTTAGGGCTAGCTCAAGAGACCCAGTACTTC. This sequence encodes CASSLGLAQETQYF.

The chain couples TRBV4-1 to TRBJ1-2; 7 positions agree with TRBD1. CDR1 MGHRA and CDR2 YSYEKL come from the germline V gene. The V and J ends lost 8 bases and 1 base, in that order; junction bases with no gene match: 7. CDR3 length: 14 amino acids. The CDR3 coding sequence is TGCGCCAGCGCACTGGGGACAGATAACTATGGCTACACCTTC. Protein sequence: CASALGTDNYGYTF.

This sequence joins TRBV7-8 and TRBJ2-5; 8 nucleotides align to TRBD1. The CDR3 is 15 residues long. Trimming at V came to 5 bases and at J to 5 bases, leaving 10 bases not matched to a gene. CDR1 and CDR2 (germline): SGHVS, FQNEAQ. The CDR3 DNA is TGTGCCAGCAGCACTAGTCAGGGGGCCTTGGAGACCCAGTACTTC. Translated, it gives CASSTSQGALETQYF.

The V call is TRBV2, the J call TRBJ2-7, with 9 nucleotides matching TRBD1. The trim removed 7 bases at V and 6 bases at J, leaving 13 bases unmatched. Germline loops: CDR1 SNHLY, CDR2 FYNNEI. The CDR3 length is 15 residues. The CDR3 reads CASKGTGTGYVEQYF. The CDR3 nucleotides are TGTGCCAGCAAGGGGACGGGGACAGGGTATGTCGAGCAGTACTTC. The variable domain in full, completed from reference TRBV2 and TRBJ2-7, reads EPEVTQTPSHQVTQMGQEVILRCVPISNHLYFYWYRQILGQKVEFLVSFYNNEISEKSEIFDDQFSVERPDGSNFTLKIRSTKLEDSAMYFCASKGTGTGYVEQYFGPGTRLTVT.

V and J are TRBV4-2 and TRBJ2-3; D possibly corresponds to TRBD1 (5 bases). CDR3 length equals 12 residues. The V end was cut by 4 bases, the J end by 5 bases, with 7 bases between. Germline-derived CDR1 and CDR2 are LGHNA and YNFKEQ. In DNA, the CDR3 is TGTGCCAGCAGCCCTCAGGGAGATACGCAGTATTTT. Protein sequence: CASSPQGDTQYF.

The chain joins TRBV9 to TRBJ1-2; D is possibly TRBD1 (5 bases). The V end lost 3 bases, the J end lost 8 bases, and 11 bases lay between the germline ends. The CDR3 sequence is 12 residues long. From germline, CDR1 is SGDLS and CDR2 YYNGEE. The CDR3 region is CASSGDRGGYTF. The CDR3 DNA follows: TGTGCCAGCAGCGGGGACCGGGGGGGCTACACCTTC.

The chain has TRBV19 and TRBJ2-1, with 9 bases identical to TRBD2. CDR3 length: 13 residues. Germline V gene data show CDR1 as LNHDA and CDR2 as SQIVND (reference sequence). The J segment lost 10 bases and the V segment lost 2 bases, leaving 3 bases of the junction unmatched. CDR3 sequence: CASSIPGLAEQFF. The CDR3 DNA reads TGTGCCAGTAGTATACCCGGACTAGCGGAGCAGTTCTTC. Full variable domain (remainder filled in from reference TRBV19 and TRBJ2-1): DGGITQSPKYLFRKEGQNVTLSCEQNLNHDAMYWYRQDPGQGLRLIYYSQIVNDFQKGDIAEGYSVSREKKESFPLTVTSAQKNPTAFYLCASSIPGLAEQFFGPGTRLTVL.

The rearrangement uses TRBV2 and TRBJ2-4, with 9 bases fitting TRBD2. Germline V CDR1 and CDR2: SNHLY, FYNNEI. J was trimmed by 11 bases and V by 7 bases; bases with no gene match: 12. CDR3 size: 14 residues. The CDR3 is CASIGTSNSPFQYF. The CDR3 coding sequence is TGTGCCAGCATTGGGACTAGCAATTCTCCTTTTCAGTACTTC.

The genes are TRBV29-1 and TRBJ2-7; 7 bases fit TRBD1. V lost 5 bases to trimming and J lost 7 bases; unmatched junction nucleotides: 8. This CDR3 region has 12 residues. Germline V gives CDR1 SQVTM, CDR2 ANQGSEA. CDR3 residues: CSVQRQGREQYF. For the CDR3, the DNA is TGCAGCGTTCAGCGACAGGGAAGGGAGCAGTACTTC.

The rearrangement links TRBV5-1 to TRBJ1-1; TRBD1 aligns across 7 bases. CDR1 and CDR2 (germline): SGHRS, YFSETQ. CDR3 length: 14 residues. The J segment lost 6 bases and the V segment lost 0 bases, leaving 5 bases of the junction unmatched. CDR3 DNA sequence: TGCGCCAGCAGCTTGGACAGGGGCGGCTCTGAAGCTTTCTTT. This codes for CASSLDRGGSEAFF.